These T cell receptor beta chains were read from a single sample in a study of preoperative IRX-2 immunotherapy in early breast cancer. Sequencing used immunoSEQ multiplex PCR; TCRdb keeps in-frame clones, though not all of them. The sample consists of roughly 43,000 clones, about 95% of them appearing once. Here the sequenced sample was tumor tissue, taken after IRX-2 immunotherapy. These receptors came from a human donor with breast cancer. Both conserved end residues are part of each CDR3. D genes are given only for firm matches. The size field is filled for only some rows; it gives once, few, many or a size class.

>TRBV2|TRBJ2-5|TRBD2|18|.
TGTGCCAGCAGTGGTTTTCTAGCGGGGGGGCGGGGCCCAGAGACCCAGTACTTC
CASSGFLAGGRGPETQYF
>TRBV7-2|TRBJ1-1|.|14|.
TGTGCCAGCAGCCCTGACAGAGTGAACACTGAAGCTTTCTTT
CASSPDRVNTEAFF
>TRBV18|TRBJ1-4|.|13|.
TGTGCCAGCTCACCTACTATGGCTGAAAAACTGTTTTTT
CASSPTMAEKLFF
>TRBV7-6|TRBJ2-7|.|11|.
TGTGCCAGCAGCCCCGGGGACGAGCAGTACTTC
CASSPGDEQYF
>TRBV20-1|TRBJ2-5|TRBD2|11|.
TGCGGGGGACTAACACAAGAGACCCAGTACTTC
CGGLTQETQYF
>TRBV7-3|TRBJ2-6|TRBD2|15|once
TGTGCCAGCAGCTTAACACGGGGGGACTCCAACGTCCTGACTTTC
CASSLTRGDSNVLTF
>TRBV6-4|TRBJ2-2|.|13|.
TGTGCCAGCAGCTCAGGGGCCACCGGGGAGCTGTTTTTT
CASSSGATGELFF
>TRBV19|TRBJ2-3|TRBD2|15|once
TGTGCCAGTAGTTCGGCTAGCGGGAGCGCAGATACGCAGTATTTT
CASSSASGSADTQYF
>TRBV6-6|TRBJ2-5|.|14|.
TGTGCCAGCAGTTCCGACGGGGGAGTAGAGACCCAGTACTTC
CASSSDGGVETQYF
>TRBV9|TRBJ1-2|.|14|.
TGTGCCAGCAGCGTAGGGTCAGCTAACTATGGCTACACCTTC
CASSVGSANYGYTF
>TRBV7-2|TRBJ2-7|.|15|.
TGTGCCAGCAGCTTAGCGCTCGGGCCTCCCTACGAGCAGTACTTC
CASSLALGPPYEQYF
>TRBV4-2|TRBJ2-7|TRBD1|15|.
TGTGCCAGCAGCCACCGGGACAGGGGATCCTACGAGCAGTACTTC
CASSHRDRGSYEQYF
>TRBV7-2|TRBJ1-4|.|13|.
TGTGCCAGCAGCTTATTGGAGAATGAAAAACTGTTTTTT
CASSLLENEKLFF
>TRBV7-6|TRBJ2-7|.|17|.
TGTGCCAGCAGCTGGGGGGCCGGGGGCGCGGAGAGATACGAGCAGTACTTC
CASSWGAGGAERYEQYF
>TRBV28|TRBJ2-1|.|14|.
TGTGCCAGCAGTCTCCTAGGGGACCACAATGAGCAGTTCTTC
CASSLLGDHNEQFF
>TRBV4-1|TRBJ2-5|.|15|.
TGCGCCAGCAGCCAAGGGGAGCCCCACAGTGAGACCCAGTACTTC
CASSQGEPHSETQYF
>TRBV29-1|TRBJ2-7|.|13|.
TGCAGCGCGGGGGCGGGACGCCTCTACGAGCAGTACTTC
CSAGAGRLYEQYF
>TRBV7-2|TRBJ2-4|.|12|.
TGTGCCAGCAGCTTTCAGAGAAACATTCAGTACTTC
CASSFQRNIQYF
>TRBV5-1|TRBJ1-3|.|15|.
TGCGCCAGCAGCTTGGGGCCCTTCTCTGGAAACACCATATATTTT
CASSLGPFSGNTIYF
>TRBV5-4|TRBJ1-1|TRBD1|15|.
TGTGCCAGCAGCTTGGGGGGACAGCAGAACACTGAAGCTTTCTTT
CASSLGGQQNTEAFF
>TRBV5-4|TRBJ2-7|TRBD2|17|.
TGTGCCAGCAGCAGGGGGGTGGAAGCGGGAGTTTCATACGAGCAGTACTTC
CASSRGVEAGVSYEQYF
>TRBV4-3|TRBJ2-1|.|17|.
TGCGCCAGCAGCCAAGGCCCCGACAGTTGGCCCTACAATGAGCAGTTCTTC
CASSQGPDSWPYNEQFF
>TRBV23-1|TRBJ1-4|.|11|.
TGCGCCAGGGACGGTGGTTGGGGACTGTTTTTT
CARDGGWGLFF
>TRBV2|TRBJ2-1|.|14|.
TGTGCCAGCAGTGAAGCTACTAGCCCGGGTGAGCAGTTCTTC
CASSEATSPGEQFF
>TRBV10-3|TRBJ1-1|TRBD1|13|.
TGTGCCATCAGTGAGTCGGGGGACAGAGAAGCTTTCTTT
CAISESGDREAFF
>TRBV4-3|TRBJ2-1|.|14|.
TGCGCCAGCGGGCCGGGGGGCCTGGGCCATGAGCAGTTCTTC
CASGPGGLGHEQFF
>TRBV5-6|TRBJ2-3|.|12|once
TGTGCCAGCAGCTTGGCTCTAGATACGCAGTATTTT
CASSLALDTQYF
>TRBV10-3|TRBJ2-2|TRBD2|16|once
TGTGCCATCAGTGAAGTTGCGGGGGGGAACACCGGGGAGCTGTTTTTT
CAISEVAGGNTGELFF
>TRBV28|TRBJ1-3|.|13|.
TGTGCCAGCAGTTTAGCCGGAAGAAACACCATATATTTT
CASSLAGRNTIYF
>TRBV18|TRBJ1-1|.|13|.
TGTGCCAGCTCCCCCATGGAGAACACTGAAGCTTTCTTT
CASSPMENTEAFF
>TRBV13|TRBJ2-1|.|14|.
TGTGCCTGCACACCGGGGGTTAGATACAATGAGCAGTTCTTC
CACTPGVRYNEQFF
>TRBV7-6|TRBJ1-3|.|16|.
TGTGCCAGCAGCTTAGCGCGAGTGGTATCTGGAAACACCATATATTTT
CASSLARVVSGNTIYF
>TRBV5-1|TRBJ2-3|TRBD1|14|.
TGCGCCAGCAGCTTGTCAGGGGGCGCGACTACGCAGTATTTT
CASSLSGGATTQYF
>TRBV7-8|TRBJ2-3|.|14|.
TGTGCCAGCAGTTTTATGAGAAGCACAGATACGCAGTATTTT
CASSFMRSTDTQYF
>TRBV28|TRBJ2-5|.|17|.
TGTGCCAGCAGTGCCTTAGGAACCTCGGCGGGGGCGGAGACCCAGTACTTC
CASSALGTSAGAETQYF
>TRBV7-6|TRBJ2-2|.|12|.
TGTGCCAGCAGCGCTTGGGAGGGGGAGCTGTTTTTT
CASSAWEGELFF
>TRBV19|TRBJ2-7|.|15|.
TGTGCCAGTAGACCCTGGGGGGACATAAGCGACGAGCAGTACTTC
CASRPWGDISDEQYF
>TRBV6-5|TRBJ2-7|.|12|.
TGTGCCAGCAGCAGGGACGGCTACGAGCAGTACTTC
CASSRDGYEQYF
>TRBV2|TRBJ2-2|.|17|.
TGTGCCAGCAGTGTCCCCTTTGTGGGGCTAAGGACCGGGGAGCTGTTTTTT
CASSVPFVGLRTGELFF
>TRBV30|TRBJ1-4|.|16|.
TGTGCCTGGAGTCCGACAGATTCCAGGGGAAAAGAAAAACTGTTTTTT
CAWSPTDSRGKEKLFF
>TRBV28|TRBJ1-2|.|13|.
TGTGCCAGCAGTTTCCAGATAAACTATGGCTACACCTTC
CASSFQINYGYTF
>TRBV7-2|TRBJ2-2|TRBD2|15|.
TGTGCCAGCAGCTTAGGCGGGGGAGCTACCGGGGAGCTGTTTTTT
CASSLGGGATGELFF
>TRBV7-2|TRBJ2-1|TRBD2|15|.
TGTGCCAGCAGCTCTCAGACTAGCGGGGGGAATGAGCAGTTCTTC
CASSSQTSGGNEQFF
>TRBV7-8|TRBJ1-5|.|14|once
TGTGCCAGCAGCTCACAGGGAGGTAATCAGCCCCAGCATTTT
CASSSQGGNQPQHF
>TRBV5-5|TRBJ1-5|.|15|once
TGTGCCAGCAGCCGGGACGGAAATAGCAATCAGCCCCAGCATTTT
CASSRDGNSNQPQHF
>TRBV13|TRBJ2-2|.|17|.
TGTGCCAGCAGCCCTCTAGGGGCTGATGGGAACACCGGGGAGCTGTTTTTT
CASSPLGADGNTGELFF
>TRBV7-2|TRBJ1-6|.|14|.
TGTGCCAGCAGCTTATATCCAGACAATTCACCCCTCCACTTT
CASSLYPDNSPLHF
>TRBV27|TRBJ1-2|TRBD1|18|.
TGTGCCAGCAGTTCTGGGGGACAGGGCCTCCGGAAGAGGGATGGCTACACCTTC
CASSSGGQGLRKRDGYTF
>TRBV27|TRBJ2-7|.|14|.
TGTGCCAGCAGTCCTATCAGGGGGGGGTTCGAGCAGTACTTC
CASSPIRGGFEQYF
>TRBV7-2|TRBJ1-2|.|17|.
TGTGCCAGCAGCTTAAGGGGACTTCTCCCCCGAGGAGGGGGCTACACCTTC
CASSLRGLLPRGGGYTF